This TCR beta chain was identified in a study of glioma-infiltrating T cells after dendritic cell vaccination. Regarding time point: after dendritic cell vaccination, including at tumor progression/relapse. Profiling relied on immunoSEQ multiplex PCR, and the TCRdb table lists in-frame clones only, not all of them. The table has 72,000 or so clones, around 90% seen once. This clone has just one count. The germline CDR1 and CDR2 sequences are SGHRS and YFSETQ. The ends lost 4 bases at V and 4 bases at J; junction bases unmatched: 13. CDR3 length equals 16 residues. The origin of this receptor is a human donor with glioblastoma. Specimen: blood, collected after dendritic cell vaccination. The chain carries TRBV5-1 and TRBJ2-7; 8 nucleotides align to TRBD2. The CDR3 here is CASSPTPTGTSYEQYF. The DNA for the CDR3 is TGCGCCAGCAGCCCTACCCCCACCGGGACTAGTTACGAGCAGTACTTC.